This record looks at one TCR beta chain sequence and its context. This entry is derived from a study of blood T cell repertoires in COVID-19. Study-wide context: Collection of acute and convalescent COVID-19 samples took place in the United States, Italy and Spain. PBMCs, B-cell-depleted T cells, or T cells provided the cDNA or gDNA that made up the material.

Original methodology: Reference gene primer amplification gave nucleated cell count estimates. Only in-frame clones appear in the TCRdb table, and some are missing; sequencing was by immunoSEQ multiplex PCR. The V and J calls and clone size were taken over from that table, and D and trimming were inferred from the DNA. The table shows about 440,000 clones, with around 88% occurring only once. CDR1 LNHDA and CDR2 SQIVND come from the germline V gene (reference sequence). The ends were cut back, 10 bases at V and 3 bases at J, with 12 bases in the middle. The CDR3 runs 13 residues. The Seattle site enrolled patients during active infection and followed them longitudinally.

The material sequenced was peripheral blood. The rearrangement links TRBV19 to TRBJ1-4; the D gene is possibly TRBD1 (5 bases). The clonotype originates from a woman aged 45 to 65 with COVID-19, enrolled during active disease. The CDR3 DNA sequence: TGTGCCACCCAGACAGTCCCTAATGAAAAACTGTTTTTT. Translation gives CATQTVPNEKLFF.